A single sample gave rise to the 7 T cell receptor beta chains below, sequenced in a study of CD8+ T cells in alopecia areata. Treatment in this sample: oral pan-JAK inhibitor, 5-10 mg twice daily. cDNA reverse transcribed from extracted RNA served as the sequencing template. Sequencing was performed with immunoSEQ multiplex PCR; in TCRdb, only in-frame clones are kept and a portion is missing. This table holds fewer than 250,000 clones, around 56% found once. The source material was CD4+ T cells sorted from blood, sampled at week 4, from a patient treated with tofacitinib. The receptors were sampled from a human donor with alopecia areata.

The rearrangement uses TRBV5-4 and TRBJ2-2; a weak D match, TRBD1 (5 bases). CDR3 length: 14 amino acids. Germline CDR1 is SGHNT and CDR2 is YYREEE (reference sequence). V lost 2 bases and J lost 2, with 7 bases in between. CDR3 coding DNA: TGTGCCAGCAGCTTACAGGTTAACACCGGGGAGCTGTTTTTT. This gives the protein CASSLQVNTGELFF.

The chain links TRBV2 to TRBJ2-5; D uncertain. The CDR3 is made up of 12 amino acids. The V gene's germline CDR1 is SNHLY and CDR2 FYNNEI. The V end was cut by 7 bases, the J end by 7 bases, with 13 bases between. The CDR3 reads CASTVGPMTQYF. In DNA, the CDR3 is TGTGCCAGCACCGTCGGGCCGATGACCCAGTACTTC.

The genes are TRBV2 and TRBJ1-1; weak D call: TRBD1 (5 bases). The germline V gene has CDR1 SNHLY and CDR2 FYNNEI. V lost 9 bases, J lost 0 bases, and 14 bases lay in between. There are 14 residues in the CDR3. DNA of the CDR3: TGTGCCAGGAGGAGCAGGGACCTGAACACTGAAGCTTTCTTT. Protein product: CARRSRDLNTEAFF.

This chain joins TRBV29-1 and TRBJ1-1; D unclear. V was cut by 4 bases and J by 11 bases, with 11 bases left in between. CDR3 length equals 10 residues. CDR1 is SQVTM, CDR2 ANQGSEA, per germline. Written as DNA, the CDR3 is TGCAGCGTTGTCCAGCACTTGGCTTTCTTT. It yields the protein CSVVQHLAFF.

The chain recombines TRBV5-1 with TRBJ2-3, with a possible D match to TRBD2 (6 bases). The V end lost 4 bases, the J end lost 0 bases, and 12 bases lay between the germline ends. Germline V gene lookup returns CDR1 SGHRS and CDR2 YFSETQ. The CDR3 spans 15 residues. The CDR3 nucleotides are TGCGCCAGCAGCCCTATAAGCGGGAGCACAGATACGCAGTATTTT. Translated: CASSPISGSTDTQYF. The full variable domain, completed using reference TRBV5-1 and TRBJ2-3, is KAGVTQTPRYLIKTRGQQVTLSCSPISGHRSVSWYQQTPGQGLQFLFEYFSETQRNKGNFPGRFSGRQFSNSRSEMNVSTLELGDSALYLCASSPISGSTDTQYFGPGTRLTVL.

The rearrangement joins TRBV5-1 to TRBJ1-1; possible D gene TRBD1, 6 bases. The CDR3 spans 14 residues. Germline V lookup: CDR1 SGHRS, CDR2 YFSETQ. V was cut by 4 bases and J by 1 base, with 11 bases left in between. The CDR3 spells CASSPLGQNTEAFF. The CDR3 DNA follows: TGCGCCAGCAGCCCACTGGGACAGAACACTGAAGCTTTCTTT.

The chain joins TRBV5-6 to TRBJ2-5; 7 nucleotides align to TRBD2. Germline V gene sequence: CDR1 SGHDT, CDR2 YYEEEE. This CDR3 is 14 amino acids long. The V and J ends lost 4 bases and 5 bases, in that order; junction bases with no gene match: 8. CDR3 sequence: CASSPAWGGETQYF. The DNA for the CDR3 is TGTGCCAGCAGCCCAGCCTGGGGGGGGGAGACCCAGTACTTC.